This T cell receptor beta chain was captured in a study of T cells in Graves' hyperthyroidism and ophthalmopathy (dated 2019 in TCRdb). Some background on the complete study: A discovery cohort of about a hundred patients, roughly 43 with Graves' ophthalmopathy and about 60 with stable Graves' hyperthyroidism, was used to find distinguishing TCR V-J signatures. According to the paper, TCR Vbeta CDR3 sequencing was carried out on over 130 peripheral blood samples, which came from approximately 41 ophthalmopathy, around 74 hyperthyroidism and around 17 progressor patients. The roughly 91 discovery patients were randomly split 7:3 into training and test sets. Following sampling, methimazole starting at 30 mg daily was given to hyperthyroidism patients, and high-dose intravenous methylprednisolone was given to ophthalmopathy patients. Prospective prediction of ophthalmopathy was tested in an independent validation cohort of 18 to 20 hyperthyroidism patients and 17 patients who later progressed to ophthalmopathy. The study also compared thyroid tissue and blood T-cell repertoires from five or six Graves' hyperthyroidism patients.

The CDR3, from cysteine to phenylalanine, totals 13 residues. The only DNA kept is the CDR3, 39 bases in frame from the first base. CDR1 and CDR2 are drawn from the germline V gene: SGDLS, YYNGEE. Trimming removed 2 bases from V and 8 bases from J, leaving 10 bases between the germline ends. A patient counted as having stable Graves' hyperthyroidism if no progression to ophthalmopathy occurred over 18 months of follow-up. The hyperthyroidism patients were between 18 and 65 years old and newly diagnosed, with a disease duration of less than 2 months. Exclusion was applied to patients with uncontrolled infections, other autoimmune diseases, pregnancy or lactation. Diagnoses relied on clinical symptoms, serum thyroxine and TRAb, thyroid ultrasound and orbital computed tomography. Trizol reagent was used to extract total RNA, and RNA quality was then checked on an Agilent 2100 Bioanalyzer. Overall study outcomes, separate from this receptor: Most expanded thyroid clonotypes (frequency above 0.001) were also detected in blood, suggesting blood repertoires may reflect thyroid immune responses. In validation, the model predicted progression to ophthalmopathy with approximately 71% sensitivity and roughly 72% specificity, a median of about six months before onset. A 13 V-J signature model separated ophthalmopathy from stable hyperthyroidism, with around 88% sensitivity and 81.08% specificity in cross-validation and 80%/75% in testing. Sample size was not statistically predetermined, and investigators were not blinded to group allocation.

TCR beta CDR3 regions were amplified from RNA transcripts. A first-round RT-PCR of the TCR CDR3 used the HTBI primer set with the Qiagen OneStep RT-PCR kit. The libraries were constructed in a second round of multiplex PCR and then size-selected and purified. Paired-end sequencing of the libraries was performed with 100 bp reads on an Illumina HiSeq2000. The study's own analysis went as follows. Raw data were processed with SOAPnuke, discarding reads with adapters, uncalled bases, mean Phred below 15, or no exact constant-primer or identifier match. COPE v1.2.5 was used to merge the high-quality paired reads, and each unique nucleotide sequence was defined as a clonotype. MiTCR v1.1 was used to align clonotypes to the IMGT TRBV, TRBD and TRBJ reference segments. Only V-J combinations with frequency above 0.0001, covering roughly 99% of repertoires, were analysed. A TCS score was defined as the ratio between F50 (clonal expansion) and ExV (chaos), using BLOSUM62-based TCRdist between CDR3 peptides within each V-J. Welch's t-statistics and random forest reduced 450 to 600 V-J features to 10 to 15, which were used in a naive Bayes classifier (R e1071). The raw public data were reprocessed by TCRdb itself: fastp quality trimming at Q25, MiXCR clonotype calling, in-frame beta chains only. Records with the same CDR3 protein are collapsed into one entry carrying the most frequent genes and DNA. What appears here as the V and J calls and clone size reflects TCRdb's work, not the paper's. For this sample the table gives hundreds of thousands of distinct CDR3 sequences, of which about half were detected only once. The ten top clones hold roughly 8.2% of the sample.

This clonotype was seen a handful of times. What antigen it recognizes has not been identified. No base qualities exist here, and no much larger clone lies one base off it. The V and J segments used are TRBV9 and TRBJ1-4; no D segment can be confidently identified. This clonotype was sampled from a woman younger than 30 with Graves' hyperthyroidism. Donor details come from another sample of the same person, matched by shared clones. The sequenced sample was peripheral blood or thyroid tissue (not recorded which). Here is the DNA: TGTGCCAGCAGCGTTGACAAATCGGAAAAACTGTTTTTT. The resulting protein is CASSVDKSEKLFF. With the rest looked up from the reference TRBV9 and TRBJ1-4 genes rather than sequenced, the full variable domain is DSGVTQTPKHLITATGQRVTLRCSPRSGDLSVYWYQQSLDQGLQFLIQYYNGEERAKGNILERFSAQQFPDLHSELNLSSLELGDSALYFCASSVDKSEKLFFGSGTQLSVL.